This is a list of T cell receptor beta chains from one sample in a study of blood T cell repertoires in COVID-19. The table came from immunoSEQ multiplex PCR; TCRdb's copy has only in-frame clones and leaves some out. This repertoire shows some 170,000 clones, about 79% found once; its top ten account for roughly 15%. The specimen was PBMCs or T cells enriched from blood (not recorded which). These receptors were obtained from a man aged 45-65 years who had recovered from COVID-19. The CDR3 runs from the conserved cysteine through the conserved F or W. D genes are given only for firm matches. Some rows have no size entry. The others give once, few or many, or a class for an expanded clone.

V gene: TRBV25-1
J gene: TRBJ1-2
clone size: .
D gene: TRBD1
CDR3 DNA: TGTGCCAGCAGTGAACGAGACAGGGGTGGCTACACCTTC
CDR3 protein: CASSERDRGGYTF

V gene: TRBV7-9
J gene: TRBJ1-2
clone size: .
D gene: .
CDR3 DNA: TGTGCCAGCAGCTTAGCGGCGGGGGCCGCCTATGGCTACACCTTC
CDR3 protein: CASSLAAGAAYGYTF

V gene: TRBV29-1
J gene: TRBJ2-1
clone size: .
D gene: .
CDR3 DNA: TGCAGCGTAGATGGACAGACTTCCTTCAATGAGCAGTTCTTC
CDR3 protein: CSVDGQTSFNEQFF

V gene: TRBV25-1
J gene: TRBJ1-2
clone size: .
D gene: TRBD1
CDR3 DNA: TGTGCCAGCAGTGAATCGACAGGGGGCGGCTATGGCTACACCTTC
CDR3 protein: CASSESTGGGYGYTF

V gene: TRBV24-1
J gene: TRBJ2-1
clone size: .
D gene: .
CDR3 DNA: TGTGCCACCAGTGGAATTGGCCCCCAGCAGTTCTTC
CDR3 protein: CATSGIGPQQFF

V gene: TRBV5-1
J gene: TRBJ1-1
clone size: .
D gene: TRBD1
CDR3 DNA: TGCGCCAGCAGCCCGGACAGGGCTTTTAAAGCTTTCTTT
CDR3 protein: CASSPDRAFKAFF

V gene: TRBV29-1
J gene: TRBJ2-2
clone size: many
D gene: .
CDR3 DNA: TGCAGCGTGGGGGGGAACACCGGGGAGCTGTTTTTT
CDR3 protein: CSVGGNTGELFF

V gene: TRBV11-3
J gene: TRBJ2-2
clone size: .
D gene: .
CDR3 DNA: TGTGCCAGCAGCTTAGCTACAGGGTGGAACACCGGGGAGCTGTTTTTT
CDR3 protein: CASSLATGWNTGELFF

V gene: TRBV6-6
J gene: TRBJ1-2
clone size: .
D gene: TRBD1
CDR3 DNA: TGTGCCAGCAGTTCGCGCGCACAGGGGCTGGGGGGCTACACCTTC
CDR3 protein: CASSSRAQGLGGYTF

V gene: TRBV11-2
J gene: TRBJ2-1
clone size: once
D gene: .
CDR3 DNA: TGTGCCAGCAGCTTAGACTTTACCTACAATGAGCAGTTCTTC
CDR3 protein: CASSLDFTYNEQFF